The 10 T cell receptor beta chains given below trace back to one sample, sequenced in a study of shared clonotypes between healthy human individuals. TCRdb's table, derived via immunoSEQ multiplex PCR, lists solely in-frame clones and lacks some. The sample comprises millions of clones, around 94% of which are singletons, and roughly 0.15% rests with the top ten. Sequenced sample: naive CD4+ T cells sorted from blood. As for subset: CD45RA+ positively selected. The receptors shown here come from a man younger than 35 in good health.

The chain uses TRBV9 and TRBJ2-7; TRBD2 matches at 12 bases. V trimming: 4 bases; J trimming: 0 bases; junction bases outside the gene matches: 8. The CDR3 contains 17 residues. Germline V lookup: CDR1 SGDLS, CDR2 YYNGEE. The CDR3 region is CASSRGLAGSSSYEQYF. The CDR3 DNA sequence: TGTGCCAGCAGCCGCGGACTAGCGGGGAGTAGCTCCTACGAGCAGTACTTC.

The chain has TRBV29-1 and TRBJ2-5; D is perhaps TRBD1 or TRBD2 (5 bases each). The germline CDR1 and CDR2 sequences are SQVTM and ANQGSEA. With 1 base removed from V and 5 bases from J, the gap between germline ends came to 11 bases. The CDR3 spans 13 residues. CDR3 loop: CSVEGAWDETQYF. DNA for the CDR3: TGCAGCGTTGAAGGGGCGTGGGACGAGACCCAGTACTTC.

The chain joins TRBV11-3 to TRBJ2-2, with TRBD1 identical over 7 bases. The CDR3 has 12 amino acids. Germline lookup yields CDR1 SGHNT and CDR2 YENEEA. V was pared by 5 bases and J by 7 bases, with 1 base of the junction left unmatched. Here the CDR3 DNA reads TGTGCCAGCAGCCGGACAGGCGGGGAGCTGTTTTTT. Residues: CASSRTGGELFF.

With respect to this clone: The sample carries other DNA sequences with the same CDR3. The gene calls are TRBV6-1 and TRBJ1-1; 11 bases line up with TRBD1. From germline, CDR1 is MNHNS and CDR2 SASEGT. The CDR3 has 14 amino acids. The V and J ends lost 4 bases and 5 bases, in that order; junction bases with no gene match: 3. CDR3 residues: CASSAGTGGTEAFF. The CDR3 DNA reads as TGTGCCAGCAGTGCCGGGACAGGGGGGACTGAAGCTTTCTTT.

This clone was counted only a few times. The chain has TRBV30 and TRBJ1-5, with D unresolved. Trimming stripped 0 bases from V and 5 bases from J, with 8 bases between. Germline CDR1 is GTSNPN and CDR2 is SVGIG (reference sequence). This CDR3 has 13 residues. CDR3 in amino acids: CAWSVGEDQPQHF. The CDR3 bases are TGTGCCTGGAGTGTGGGAGAAGATCAGCCCCAGCATTTT.

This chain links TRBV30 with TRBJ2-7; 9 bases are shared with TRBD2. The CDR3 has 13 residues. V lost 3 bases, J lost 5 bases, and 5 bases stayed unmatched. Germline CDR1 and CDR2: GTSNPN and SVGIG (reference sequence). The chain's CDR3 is CAWSAQRGDEQYF. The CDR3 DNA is TGTGCCTGGAGCGCCCAGCGGGGGGACGAGCAGTACTTC.

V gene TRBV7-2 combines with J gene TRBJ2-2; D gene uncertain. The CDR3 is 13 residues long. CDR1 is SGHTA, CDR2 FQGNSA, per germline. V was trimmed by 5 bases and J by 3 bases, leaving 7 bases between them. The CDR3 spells CASSVRYTGELFF. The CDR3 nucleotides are TGTGCCAGCAGCGTCAGGTACACCGGGGAGCTGTTTTTT.

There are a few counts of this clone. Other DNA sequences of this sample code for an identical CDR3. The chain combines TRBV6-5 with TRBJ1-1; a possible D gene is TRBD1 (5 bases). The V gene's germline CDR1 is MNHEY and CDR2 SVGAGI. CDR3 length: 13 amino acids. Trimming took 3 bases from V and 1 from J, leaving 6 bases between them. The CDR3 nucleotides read TGTGCCAGCAGTTATCAGGGGAACACTGAAGCTTTCTTT. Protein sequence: CASSYQGNTEAFF.

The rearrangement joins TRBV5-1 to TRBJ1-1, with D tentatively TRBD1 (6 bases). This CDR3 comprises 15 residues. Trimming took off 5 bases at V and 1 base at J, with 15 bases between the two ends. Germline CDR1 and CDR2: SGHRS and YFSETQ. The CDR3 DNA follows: TGCGCCAGCAGACCCGGGGGCATTCAGAACACTGAAGCTTTCTTT. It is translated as CASRPGGIQNTEAFF.

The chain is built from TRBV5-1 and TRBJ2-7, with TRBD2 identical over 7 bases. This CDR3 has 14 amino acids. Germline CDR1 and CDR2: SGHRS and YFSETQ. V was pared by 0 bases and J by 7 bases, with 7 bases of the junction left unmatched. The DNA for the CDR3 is TGCGCCAGCAGCTTGGCCGGAGTACTAGCGGAGCAGTACTTC. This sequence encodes CASSLAGVLAEQYF.